This TCR beta chain is drawn from a study of OX40 agonist ivuxolimab in advanced cancers. With 0 bases removed from V and 0 bases from J, the gap between germline ends came to 12 bases. The CDR3 length is 16 residues. Germline CDR1 MNHEY, CDR2 SMNVEV (reference sequence). TCRdb keeps only in-frame clones here, not all; method: immunoSEQ multiplex PCR. The table includes roughly 90,000 clones, roughly 93% detected once. This specimen consisted of CD4+ or CD8+ T cells sorted from blood, obtained in a trial of the OX40 agonist ivuxolimab. The clonotype comes from an adult with an advanced solid tumor such as melanoma, head and neck, liver or kidney cancer. The V call is TRBV27, the J call TRBJ2-7; perhaps TRBD1 as D (6 bases). The CDR3 DNA follows: TGTGCCAGCAGTTTATCGCCCCGGACAGACTCCTACGAGCAGTACTTC. It yields the protein CASSLSPRTDSYEQYF.